In its sample, the clone carrying this TCR beta chain was seen a few times. Its antigen is unidentified. V lost 2 bases and J lost 10, with 18 bases in between. The CDR3 has 15 residues. CDR1 SGHTA and CDR2 FQGTGA come from the germline V gene. These data come from a study of T-cell reconstitution after alpha-beta-depleted transplantation in children. Notes on the study in general: At day 60, the high TCRbeta diversity found in some patients originated from recipient T cells and thymic progenitors that had survived.

Unique molecular identifiers were used to barcode this TCRbeta library. TCRdb re-analysed the PCR reads in MiXCR, keeping a single row per CDR3 protein. In the table there are some 600,000 distinct CDR3 sequences, 13% of which are singletons. Specimen: PBMCs, mostly from graft donor cells, collected 360 days after TCRalphabeta/CD19-depleted stem cell transplant. The receptor was isolated from a male patient younger than 18 who had a stem cell transplant for acute myeloid leukemia, so the T cells may come from the graft donor. The V call is TRBV7-3, the J call TRBJ2-1; the D gene is possibly TRBD2 (5 bases). CDR3 DNA: TGTGCCAGCAGCTTAGAGGGAGTCAATTCTATGGAGCAGTTCTTC. It specifies CASSLEGVNSMEQFF. The variable domain in full, completed from reference TRBV7-3 and TRBJ2-1, reads GAGVSQTPSNKVTEKGKYVELRCDPISGHTALYWYRQSLGQGPEFLIYFQGTGAADDSGLPNDRFFAVRPEGSVSTLKIQRTERGDSAVYLCASSLEGVNSMEQFFGPGTRLTVL.